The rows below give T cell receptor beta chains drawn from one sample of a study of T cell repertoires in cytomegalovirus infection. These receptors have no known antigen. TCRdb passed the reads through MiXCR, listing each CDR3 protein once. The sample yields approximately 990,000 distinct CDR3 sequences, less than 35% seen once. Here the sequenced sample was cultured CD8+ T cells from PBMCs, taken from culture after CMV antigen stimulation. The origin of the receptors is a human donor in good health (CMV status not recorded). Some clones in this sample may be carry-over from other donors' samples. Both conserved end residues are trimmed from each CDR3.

CDR3aa: ASSFRAGYSTDTQY; v_gene: TRBV7-2; j_gene: TRBJ2-3
CDR3aa: ASSLGGWSGGPDEQF; v_gene: TRBV11-3; j_gene: TRBJ2-1
CDR3aa: ASSPTGQGGTEAF; v_gene: TRBV27; j_gene: TRBJ1-1
CDR3aa: ASSAEDASYNEQF; v_gene: TRBV6-1; j_gene: TRBJ2-1
CDR3aa: ASSHPGEGQPQH; v_gene: TRBV6-8; j_gene: TRBJ1-5
CDR3aa: SAIGLDFKETQY; v_gene: TRBV20-1; j_gene: TRBJ2-5
CDR3aa: ASRSLYGYT; v_gene: TRBV25-1; j_gene: TRBJ1-2
CDR3aa: ASSPRDRWGVNEQF; v_gene: TRBV7-9; j_gene: TRBJ2-1
CDR3aa: ASSDFNYGYT; v_gene: TRBV2; j_gene: TRBJ1-2
CDR3aa: SVFQVNTGELF; v_gene: TRBV29-1; j_gene: TRBJ2-2
CDR3aa: ASPPGQGLTASGDTEAF; v_gene: TRBV6-1; j_gene: TRBJ1-1
CDR3aa: ASSFDVAGELF; v_gene: TRBV12-3/TRBV12-4; j_gene: TRBJ2-2
CDR3aa: VTTAGGGQETQY; v_gene: TRBV15; j_gene: TRBJ2-5
CDR3aa: ASSMSRQETQY; v_gene: TRBV19; j_gene: TRBJ2-5
CDR3aa: ATSDRDSSNQPQH; v_gene: TRBV24-1; j_gene: TRBJ1-5
CDR3aa: ASSYRGRGGEKLF; v_gene: TRBV27; j_gene: TRBJ1-4
CDR3aa: AGGGGLNTEAF; v_gene: TRBV7-4; j_gene: TRBJ1-1
CDR3aa: ASSEPYDRTKGDTDTQY; v_gene: TRBV10-2; j_gene: TRBJ2-3
CDR3aa: ASSYTGQGLPTDTQY; v_gene: TRBV6-2/TRBV6-3; j_gene: TRBJ2-3
CDR3aa: ASSLQLGRDTQY; v_gene: TRBV7-9; j_gene: TRBJ2-3
CDR3aa: ASTYRVSGGPRDTQY; v_gene: TRBV7-6; j_gene: TRBJ2-3
CDR3aa: ASSLGGRHYEQY; v_gene: TRBV7-6; j_gene: TRBJ2-7
CDR3aa: ASSLGPYYT; v_gene: TRBV13; j_gene: TRBJ1-2
CDR3aa: ATSDSLAGGRGTDTQY; v_gene: TRBV24-1; j_gene: TRBJ2-3
CDR3aa: ASNGLAGGAPIYEQY; v_gene: TRBV2; j_gene: TRBJ2-7
CDR3aa: ASRELSFLGRNEQF; v_gene: TRBV5-1; j_gene: TRBJ2-1
CDR3aa: SAFDSGDTQY; v_gene: TRBV20-1; j_gene: TRBJ2-3
CDR3aa: ASSLALMDGYT; v_gene: TRBV7-6; j_gene: TRBJ1-2